This T cell receptor beta chain comes out of a study of blood T cell repertoires in COVID-19. Whole-study context: The cDNA or gDNA used as material had been derived from T cells, B-cell-depleted T cells, or PBMCs.

Methods used by the authors: Reference gene primer amplification gave estimated nucleated cell counts. Profiled with immunoSEQ multiplex PCR; TCRdb holds only in-frame clones, not every one. V and J calls and clone size follow that table, whereas D and trimming were derived from the DNA. The data show tens of thousands of clones, 80% to 90% seen once. It was during active infection that Seattle patients were enrolled and then longitudinally followed. The CDR3 consists of 13 residues. Germline CDR1 and CDR2: KGHSH and LQKENI. V lost 3 bases and J lost 6, with 12 bases in between. The material sequenced was peripheral blood. The V call is TRBV18, the J call TRBJ2-7; tentatively, D is TRBD1 (6 bases). The receptor comes from a woman aged 55 to 70 with COVID-19, enrolled during active disease. CDR3 in amino acids: CASSPHREIEQYF. CDR3 in DNA: TGTGCCAGCTCACCTCACAGGGAAATCGAGCAGTACTTC.